This T cell receptor (beta chain) was observed in a study of regulatory T cells in long-lasting Graves disease. General study findings and limits: Researchers examined only peripheral blood and not thyroid tissue.

Time point in this sample: persistent/refractory GD, antithyroid drugs over 5 years with positive TRAb. Researchers made the TCR library from RNA that was extracted from PBMCs. In its sample, this clonotype was seen a few times. Its target is not known. One end of the junction varies from germline; a read error may be responsible. For TCR beta, libraries came from iRepertoire HTBI primers and Arm-PCR of CDR3 regions. A single record per CDR3 protein comes from TCRdb applying MiXCR to the multiplex PCR reads. The sample consists of over 450,000 distinct CDR3 sequences, under 25% of them appearing once. Germline values: CDR1 SNHLY, CDR2 FYNNEI. The CDR3 loop spans 15 amino acids.

The clonotype comes from a female donor with Graves disease. The sample here was peripheral blood mononuclear cells (PBMCs), taken when the disease was refractory, from a patient treated with antithyroid drugs. The chain employs TRBV2 and TRBJ2-4; 7 bases line up with TRBD1. CDR3 DNA sequence: TGTGCCAGCAGCGCTGGACAGGCCTGGGAAAACACTCAGTACTTC. As protein: CASSAGQAWENTQYF.